This T cell receptor (beta chain) comes out of a study of cytomegalovirus exposure and HLA in healthy donors. The V gene lost 6 bases and the J gene lost 5 bases, with 17 bases spanning the gap. The CDR3 extends over 14 amino acids. Germline V lookup: CDR1 SGHTS, CDR2 YDEGEE. Study results and caveats: Across donors, sequencing depth was assumed by presence/absence analyses to be roughly uniform. Analysis was carried out at a later point, and it linked a missense DCLRE1C variant to TCR beta V- and J-gene trimming. There were three CMV-associated chains whose specificity for CMV antigens was confirmed in vitro.

Vbeta (60) and Jbeta (13) primers were used in the PCR. Some clones are missing from TCRdb's copy, which holds only in-frame ones; the method was immunoSEQ multiplex PCR. The repertoire holds nearly 110,000 clones, less than 85% seen once, with around 15% in the top ten. In regard to this clone: As yet, its antigen is unknown.

This chain connects TRBV5-8 to TRBJ2-5, with TRBD2 as a possible D gene (5 bases). The clonotype was recovered from a woman in her forties in good health and CMV-seropositive. Sample: PBMCs. The CDR3 reads CASTLSLWRETQYF. CDR3 nucleotide sequence: TGTGCCAGCACCCTCTCGCTCTGGAGGGAGACCCAGTACTTC.